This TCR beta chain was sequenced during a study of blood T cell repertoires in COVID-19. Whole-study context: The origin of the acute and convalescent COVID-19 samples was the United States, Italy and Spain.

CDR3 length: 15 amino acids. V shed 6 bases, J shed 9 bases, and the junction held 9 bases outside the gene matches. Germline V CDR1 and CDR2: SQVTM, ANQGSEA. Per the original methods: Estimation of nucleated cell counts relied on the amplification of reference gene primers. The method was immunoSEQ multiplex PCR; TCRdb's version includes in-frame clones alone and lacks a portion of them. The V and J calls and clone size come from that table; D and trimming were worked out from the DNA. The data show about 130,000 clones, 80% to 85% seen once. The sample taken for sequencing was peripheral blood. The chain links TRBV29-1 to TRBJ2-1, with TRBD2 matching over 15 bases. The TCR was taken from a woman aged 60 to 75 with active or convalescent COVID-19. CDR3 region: CSVAGTSGGIGEQFF. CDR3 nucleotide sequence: TGCAGCGTGGCCGGGACTAGCGGGGGGATCGGTGAGCAGTTCTTC.